One sample yielded the 15 T cell receptor beta chains listed below, sequenced in a study of blood T cell repertoires in COVID-19. The protocol was immunoSEQ multiplex PCR, while the TCRdb copy is restricted to in-frame clones and leaves out a portion. Of roughly 140,000 clones detected, roughly three quarters appear once; the ten largest clones hold 1.9%. Sequenced sample: peripheral blood. The receptors derive from a woman aged 60-70 years with acute or convalescent COVID-19.

The chain uses TRBV18 and TRBJ2-3; the D gene is possibly TRBD2 (6 bases). Trimming stripped 0 bases from V and 6 bases from J, with 16 bases between. The CDR3 runs to 16 residues. Germline V gene sequence: CDR1 KGHSH, CDR2 LQKENI. The DNA of the CDR3 is TGTGCCAGCTCACCACCGGGACTCCTTAGTAGGGATACGCAGTATTTT. It is translated as CASSPPGLLSRDTQYF.

J is TRBJ2-1 and V is TRBV3-1 (or the pseudogene TRBV3-2); no definite D call. This CDR3 has 13 amino acids. Germline V CDR1 and CDR2: LGHDT, YNNKEL (reference sequence). V gave up 0 bases and J gave up 7 bases, with 7 bases separating them. CDR3 in amino acids: CASSQDLLNEQFF. In DNA, the CDR3 is TGTGCCAGCAGCCAAGATCTTCTAAATGAGCAGTTCTTC.

The rearrangement links TRBV7-8 to TRBJ1-6, with D perhaps matching TRBD1 (5 bases). CDR1 is SGHVS and CDR2 is FQNEAQ in the germline V gene. The CDR3 loop spans 18 amino acids. V was trimmed by 8 bases and J by 7 bases, leaving 27 bases between them. For the CDR3, the DNA is TGTGCCAGCGGCTCCAGAACCCTTGACAGAAAGCGAAATTCACCCCTCCACTTT. Translation gives CASGSRTLDRKRNSPLHF.

The chain has TRBV27 and TRBJ1-1, with D possibly being TRBD1 (5 bases). Germline-derived CDR1 and CDR2 are MNHEY and SMNVEV (reference sequence). V lost 3 bases, J lost 0 bases, and 14 bases lay in between. The CDR3 length is 16 residues. The CDR3 reads CASSFLGQGMNTEAFF. CDR3 coding DNA: TGTGCCAGCAGTTTCCTTGGGCAGGGCATGAACACTGAAGCTTTCTTT.

The V gene is TRBV29-1, the J gene TRBJ1-1; 7 bases agree with TRBD1. Unmatched junction bases numbered 5, after V lost 4 bases and J lost 0 bases. Looked up from germline, CDR1 is SQVTM and CDR2 is ANQGSEA. This CDR3 is built from 14 residues. CDR3 coding DNA: TGCAGCGTTGGGGACAGACTTTTGAACACTGAAGCTTTCTTT. Translation gives CSVGDRLLNTEAFF. Complete variable domain (other parts from reference TRBV29-1 and TRBJ1-1): SAVISQKPSRDICQRGTSLTIQCQVDSQVTMMFWYRQQPGQSLTLIATANQGSEATYESGFVIDKFPISRPNLTFSTLTVSNMSPEDSSIYLCSVGDRLLNTEAFFGQGTRLTVV.

V is TRBV6-2 or TRBV6-3 and J is TRBJ2-7; possibly TRBD2 for D (5 bases). V shed 2 bases and J shed 2 bases, with 10 bases lying between them. CDR1 is MNHEY and CDR2 is SVGEGT in the germline V gene. The CDR3 covers 14 residues. CDR3 protein: CASSYLAETYEQYF. In nucleotides, the CDR3 is TGTGCCAGCAGTTACCTAGCAGAAACCTACGAGCAGTACTTC.

The chain has TRBV2 and TRBJ2-7; no firm D call. V shed 7 bases and J shed 4 bases, with 8 bases lying between them. Germline CDR1 is SNHLY and CDR2 is FYNNEI. This CDR3 contains 11 residues. CDR3 sequence (DNA): TGTGCCAGCACCGGAGCATACGAGCAGTACTTC. This codes for CASTGAYEQYF.

V gene TRBV28 combines with J gene TRBJ1-2; 9 bases align to TRBD1. This CDR3 contains 17 residues. V trimming: 1 base; J trimming: 7 bases; junction bases outside the gene matches: 13. CDR1 is MDHEN and CDR2 is SYDVKM in the germline V gene. The DNA for the CDR3 is TGTGCCAGCAGTTTATCGGGACAGGGTCTATTTTCCTCTGGCTACACCTTC. Translation gives CASSLSGQGLFSSGYTF.

The chain employs TRBV27 and TRBJ2-5; 9 nucleotides align to TRBD2. V trimming: 1 base; J trimming: 7 bases; junction bases outside the gene matches: 13. Germline values: CDR1 MNHEY, CDR2 SMNVEV (reference sequence). The CDR3 runs 17 residues. The CDR3 spells CASSLFSLAGRMVTQYF. CDR3 nucleotide sequence: TGTGCCAGCAGTTTATTTTCCCTAGCGGGAAGAATGGTGACCCAGTACTTC.

The chain links TRBV27 to TRBJ1-2; 7 bases agree with TRBD1. Germline V gene sequence: CDR1 MNHEY, CDR2 SMNVEV (reference sequence). The V segment lost 5 bases and the J segment 4 bases; nucleotides outside the gene matches: 10. This CDR3 region has 15 residues. DNA of the CDR3: TGTGCCAGCAGTCGCCTGACAGGGTCCTTCTATGGCTACACCTTC. Translation gives CASSRLTGSFYGYTF.

About this clone: One junction end disagrees with the germline gene, perhaps due to a read error. The chain couples TRBV27 to TRBJ2-1, with D unclear. CDR1 is MNHEY, CDR2 SMNVEV, per germline (reference sequence). CDR3 length: 13 residues. The CDR3 DNA sequence: TGTGCCAGCAGTTTAGGCTCCCACAATGAGCAGTTCTTC. Translation gives CASSLGSHNEQFF.

V is TRBV25-1 and J is TRBJ2-3, with TRBD2 matching over 7 bases. V lost 7 bases and J lost 2; bases outside the gene matches: 3. Germline V gene sequence: CDR1 MGHDK, CDR2 SYGVNS. CDR3 length equals 13 residues. The CDR3 region is CASTSGFTDTQYF. In DNA form, the CDR3 reads TGTGCCAGCACTAGCGGATTCACAGATACGCAGTATTTT. Supplemented by reference TRBV25-1 and TRBJ2-3, the full variable domain reads EADIYQTPRYLVIGTGKKITLECSQTMGHDKMYWYQQDPGMELHLIHYSYGVNSTEKGDLSSESTVSRIRTEHFPLTLESARPSHTSQYLCASTSGFTDTQYFGPGTRLTVL.

This clone was seen a single time. V gene TRBV18 combines with J gene TRBJ2-1; maybe TRBD1 (5 bases). The CDR3 length is 15 residues. The V gene's germline CDR1 is KGHSH and CDR2 LQKENI. V was trimmed by 1 base and J by 2 bases, leaving 9 bases between them. The CDR3 DNA follows: TGTGCCAGCTCACCACGACAGAGTGCCTACAATGAGCAGTTCTTC. Its protein is CASSPRQSAYNEQFF.

The chain employs TRBV7-8 and TRBJ2-1; tentatively, D is TRBD2 (7 bases). CDR3 length: 15 amino acids. Germline-derived CDR1 and CDR2 are SGHVS and FQNEAQ. The V and J ends lost 2 bases and 8 bases respectively, with 16 bases between them. In DNA, the CDR3 is TGTGCCAGCAGCTTAATACCAGGGGCGGGAGATGAGCAGTTCTTC. Encoded protein: CASSLIPGAGDEQFF.

The chain uses TRBV6-6 and TRBJ1-1; a weak D match, TRBD1 (6 bases). Germline CDR1 reads MNHNY; CDR2 reads SVGAGI (reference sequence). This CDR3 contains 15 residues. The ends were cut back, 2 bases at V and 0 bases at J, with 10 bases in the middle. The CDR3 nucleotides are TGTGCCAGCAGTTACCCGGACAGAGTGAACACTGAAGCTTTCTTT. It translates to CASSYPDRVNTEAFF.